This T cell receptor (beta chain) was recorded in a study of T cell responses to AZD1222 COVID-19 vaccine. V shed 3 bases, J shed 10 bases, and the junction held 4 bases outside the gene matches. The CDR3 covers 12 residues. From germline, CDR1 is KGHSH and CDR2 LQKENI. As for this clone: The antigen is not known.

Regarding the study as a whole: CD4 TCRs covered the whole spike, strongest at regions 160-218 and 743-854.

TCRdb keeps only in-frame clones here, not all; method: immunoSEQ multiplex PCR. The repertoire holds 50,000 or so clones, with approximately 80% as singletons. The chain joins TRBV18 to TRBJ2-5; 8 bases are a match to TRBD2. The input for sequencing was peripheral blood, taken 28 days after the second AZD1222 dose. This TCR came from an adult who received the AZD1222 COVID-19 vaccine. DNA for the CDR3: TGTGCCAGCTCACCCTCTCGGGAGGGCCAGTACTTC. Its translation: CASSPSREGQYF.